Included here is one T cell receptor (beta chain) sequence, with context. What it binds is unknown. The sample is drawn from a study of shared clonotypes between healthy human individuals. General study findings and limits: Larger estimated richness was generally seen in naive subsets than in memory subsets.

Running of the assay took place at deep level. The genomic DNA of each subset was split evenly across several immunoSEQ plates. The authors loaded roughly 200 ng DNA, 25,000 to 30,000 T cell genomes, into sorted-subset replicate PCRs. The repertoire was sequenced with immunoSEQ multiplex PCR; TCRdb's copy has only in-frame clones and lacks some. The sample lists approximately 1,000,000 clones; 78% were seen once. Sequenced: memory CD4+ T cells from PBMCs. The subset was: CD45RA-negative fraction. This receptor was obtained from a man younger than 35 in good health. Some clones in this sample may be carry-over from other donors' samples.

The CDR3 protein is CASSLAPSSGNTIYF. The CDR3, as DNA: TGCGCCAGCAGCTTGGCCCCGAGCTCTGGAAACACCATATATTTT. The chain recombines TRBV5-1 with TRBJ1-3; no firm D call. CDR3 size: 15 residues. The V end was cut by 0 bases, the J end by 0 bases, with 7 bases between. Germline assignment: CDR1 SGHRS and CDR2 YFSETQ.